These 26 T cell receptor beta chains share one sample of origin, sequenced in a study of prognosis after radiotherapy for stage I lung cancer. Researchers used two-round multiplex PCR to amplify TCR beta CDR3 starting from genomic DNA. With primers specific to each TRBV and TRBJ gene, the first-round PCR was performed. TCRdb reprocessed the multiplex PCR reads via MiXCR and lists one record per CDR3 protein. Among over 14,000 distinct CDR3 sequences, about a quarter were seen once, and the ten largest hold 11%. Sequencing was performed on PBMCs, taken before or after stereotactic body radiation therapy (not recorded which). Receptors originate from a donor over 45 with non-small cell lung cancer.

The chain recombines TRBV6-2 or TRBV6-3 with TRBJ2-7, with 7 bases identical to TRBD1. Germline values: CDR1 MNHEY, CDR2 SVGEGT. The CDR3 runs 13 residues. V lost 5 bases to trimming and J lost 3 bases; unmatched junction nucleotides: 4. CDR3 in DNA: TGTGCCAGCAGTATCGGGGACAGCTACGAGCAGTACTTC. Translation gives CASSIGDSYEQYF.

This clonotype was picked up many times. V gene TRBV29-1 combines with J gene TRBJ2-6, with TRBD2 matching over 9 bases. The CDR3 has 18 amino acids. Germline-derived CDR1 and CDR2 are SQVTM and ANQGSEA. The V segment lost 0 bases and the J segment 3 bases; nucleotides outside the gene matches: 9. In nucleotides, the CDR3 is TGCAGCGTTGAAGATTTGATAGCGGGAGTAGGTGGGGCCAACGTCCTGACTTTC. Its protein is CSVEDLIAGVGGANVLTF.

By share, this clonotype counts as medium-sized. V is TRBV5-1 and J is TRBJ1-6; D is uncertain. The germline V gene has CDR1 SGHRS and CDR2 YFSETQ. This CDR3 contains 13 residues. V gave up 3 bases and J gave up 7 bases, with 8 bases separating them. Written as DNA, the CDR3 is TGCGCCAGCAGCTCCGAATTCAATTCACCCCTCCACTTT. Its protein product is CASSSEFNSPLHF.

This clonotype is categorized as medium-sized. The V gene is TRBV2, the J gene TRBJ1-5; 9 bases align to TRBD1. CDR1 and CDR2 (germline): SNHLY, FYNNEI. With 6 bases clipped from V and 2 bases from J, the junction kept 2 bases outside the gene matches. This CDR3 is built from 14 residues. The CDR3 reads CASRRQGGNQPQHF. CDR3 coding DNA: TGTGCCAGCAGGAGACAGGGGGGCAATCAGCCCCAGCATTTT.

In this sample, this clonotype turned up many times. This chain uses TRBV2 with TRBJ2-1; D is perhaps TRBD2 (6 bases). The CDR3 is made up of 13 amino acids. V lost 8 bases, J lost 5 bases, and 13 bases lay in between. Germline CDR1 is SNHLY and CDR2 is FYNNEI. The chain's CDR3 is CASLILAHNEQFF. In DNA form, the CDR3 reads TGTGCCAGCCTCATCCTAGCGCACAATGAGCAGTTCTTC.

The chain combines TRBV5-1 with TRBJ2-3; D remains ambiguous. Trimming took 3 bases from V and 1 from J, leaving 15 bases between them. The CDR3 runs 16 residues. The germline V gene has CDR1 SGHRS and CDR2 YFSETQ. This chain's CDR3 is CASSWARSGGTDTQYF. The CDR3 coding sequence is TGCGCCAGCAGCTGGGCCCGCAGTGGAGGCACAGATACGCAGTATTTT.

In its sample, this clonotype is medium-sized. This rearrangement joins TRBV6-1 to TRBJ2-2; 8 positions agree with TRBD1. The length of the CDR3 is 18 residues. With 4 bases clipped from V and 1 base from J, the junction kept 11 bases outside the gene matches. Germline CDR1 is MNHNS and CDR2 is SASEGT. The CDR3 here is CASSGRDRTWGNTGELFF. The DNA for the CDR3 is TGTGCCAGCAGTGGCCGGGACAGGACGTGGGGGAACACCGGGGAGCTGTTTTTT.

There are many counts of this clonotype. The chain joins TRBV7-2 to TRBJ1-1; D is uncertain. Per the germline V gene, CDR1 is SGHTA and CDR2 is FQGNSA. The CDR3 totals 14 residues. V dropped 2 bases and J dropped 6 bases, with 13 bases sitting between them. The CDR3 coding sequence is TGTGCCAGCAGCTTAAGGCGGCATGGGGCTGAAGCTTTCTTT. As protein: CASSLRRHGAEAFF.

To note about this clonotype: This may stem from a read error, because a much larger clone lies one nucleotide away. The chain recombines TRBV10-3 with TRBJ1-4; no reliable D call. This CDR3 is built from 14 residues. From germline, CDR1 is ENHRY and CDR2 SYGVKD. The CDR3 is CTISDLGSNEKLFF. The CDR3 nucleotides read TGTACCATCAGTGACTTGGGATCGAATGAAAAACTGTTTTTT.

In its sample, this clonotype was seen many times. This chain joins TRBV3-1 and TRBJ1-3; 9 nucleotides align to TRBD1. Per the germline V gene, CDR1 is LGHDT and CDR2 is YNNKEL (reference sequence). V lost 4 bases to trimming and J lost 2 bases; unmatched junction nucleotides: 0. This CDR3 is 14 amino acids long. The CDR3 here is CASSRTGAGNTIYF. The CDR3, as DNA: TGTGCCAGCAGCCGGACAGGGGCTGGAAACACCATATATTTT.

The J gene is TRBJ1-6, the V gene TRBV6-1; the D gene is possibly TRBD1 (6 bases). V was trimmed by 2 bases and J by 18 bases, leaving 23 bases between them. CDR3 length: 15 amino acids. Looked up from germline, CDR1 is MNHNS and CDR2 is SASEGT. CDR3 coding DNA: TGTGCCAGCAGTGAATGGGGGGGGCGGATAATTCACCCCCACTTT. Translated, it gives CASSEWGGRIIHPHF.

Details on this clonotype: The junction differs from germline at one of its ends, possibly a read error. V usage is TRBV11-3 and J usage is TRBJ2-1, with 9 positions matching TRBD2. Germline V gene sequence: CDR1 SGHNT, CDR2 YENEEA. This CDR3 contains 17 residues. The CDR3 DNA reads TGTGCCAGCAGCTCAGGTGGGGTCCGGGCTAGCGGGAACGACTTGTCCTTC. Amino acids: CASSSGGVRASGNDLSF. Using reference TRBV11-3 and TRBJ2-1 for the parts outside the CDR3, the full variable domain is EAGVVQSPRYKIIEKKQPVAFWCNPISGHNTLYWYLQNLGQGPELLIRYENEEAVDDSQLPKDRFSAERLKGVDSTLKIQPAELGDSAVYLCASSSGGVRASGNDLSFGPGTRLTVL.

Comments on this clonotype: The junction and the germline gene differ at one end; a read error may be behind it. The chain couples TRBV27 to TRBJ2-3; 10 nucleotides agree with TRBD2. Looked up from germline, CDR1 is MNHEY and CDR2 is SMNVEV (reference sequence). The CDR3 is made up of 16 amino acids. CDR3 sequence (DNA): TGTGCCAGCAGTTTCGGTCTAGCGGGAGCCGCAGATAGGCAGTATTTT. This codes for CASSFGLAGAADRQYF.

Concerning this clonotype: This may arise from a read error, as a much more abundant clone is one base away. This sequence joins TRBV28 and TRBJ1-2, with a tentative D call TRBD1 (5 bases). This CDR3 is built from 17 residues. Germline V gene data show CDR1 as MDHEN and CDR2 as SYDVKM. Trimming stripped 6 bases from V and 2 bases from J, with 22 bases between. Here the CDR3 reads CASSKQRCGGANYGYTF. The CDR3 DNA sequence: TGTGCCAGCAGCAAACAACGGTGTGGGGGTGCAAACTATGGCTACACCTTC.

This clonotype is labeled medium-sized. The rearrangement links TRBV20-1 to TRBJ2-1; TRBD2 matches at 8 bases. After removal of 0 bases from V and 8 bases from J, the junction contained 9 bases not matched to a gene. CDR3 size: 15 residues. Germline loops: CDR1 DFQATT, CDR2 SNEGSKA (reference sequence). The CDR3 here is CSARDLSGSFDEQFF. The CDR3 region has the DNA TGCAGTGCTAGAGATCTGAGCGGGAGTTTCGATGAGCAGTTCTTC.

This clonotype was seen repeatedly, ten times or more. The chain is built from TRBV30 and TRBJ2-1, with D hard to call. CDR3 length: 12 residues. Germline CDR1 reads GTSNPN; CDR2 reads SVGIG (reference sequence). Trimming left V 0 bases short and J 9 bases short, with 9 bases between. CDR3 sequence reads: CAWSVLRSEQFF. The CDR3 coding sequence is TGTGCCTGGAGTGTACTACGAAGTGAGCAGTTCTTC.

This clonotype was picked up many times. V is TRBV7-6 and J is TRBJ2-5; 12 positions match TRBD2. Per germline, CDR1 SGHVS and CDR2 FNYEAQ. The CDR3 contains 17 residues. The ends lost 1 base at V and 1 base at J; junction bases unmatched: 4. CDR3 region: CASSLGGLAGGQETQYF. Here the CDR3 DNA reads TGTGCCAGCAGCTTAGGGGGACTAGCGGGTGGCCAAGAGACCCAGTACTTC.

Concerning this clonotype: It differs at one base from a far larger clone, so likely a read error. V is TRBV18 and J is TRBJ1-1, with D possibly being TRBD1 (5 bases). Looked up from germline, CDR1 is KGHSH and CDR2 is LQKENI. This CDR3 is 17 amino acids long. The CDR3 sequence: CASSEALLGGANAEAFF. CDR3 coding DNA: TGTGCCAGCAGTGAAGCGCTTCTCGGAGGGGCGAACGCTGAAGCTTTCTTT.

This clonotype was seen repeatedly, ten times or more. J is TRBJ2-1 and V is TRBV28, with 14 bases that match TRBD2. Trimming cost V 4 bases and J 12 bases; bases outside gene matches: 11. CDR3 size: 16 residues. Germline assignment: CDR1 MDHEN and CDR2 SYDVKM. This CDR3 reads CASSSRLAGGPILQFF. CDR3 sequence (DNA): TGTGCCAGCAGTTCGAGACTAGCGGGAGGGCCAATTTTGCAGTTCTTC. Full variable domain (missing parts from reference TRBV28 and TRBJ2-1): DVKVTQSSRYLVKRTGEKVFLECVQDMDHENMFWYRQDPGLGLRLIYFSYDVKMKEKGDIPEGYSVSREKKERFSLILESASTNQTSMYLCASSSRLAGGPILQFFGPGTRLTVL.

This sequence joins TRBV5-1 and TRBJ1-3; D uncertain. With 2 bases removed from V and 1 base from J, the gap between germline ends came to 4 bases. There are 13 residues in the CDR3. The germline gives CDR1 SGHRS, CDR2 YFSETQ. The chain's CDR3 is CASSFKSGNTIYF. The CDR3 coding sequence is TGCGCCAGCAGCTTCAAATCTGGAAACACCATATATTTT.

On this clonotype itself: Germline is not matched at one junction end, which may reflect a read error. The V and J genes are TRBV7-3 and TRBJ1-1, with 7 nucleotides matching TRBD1. From germline, CDR1 is SGHTA and CDR2 FQGTGA. CDR3 size: 15 residues. The CDR3, as DNA: TGTGCCAGCAGCCCACGACAGGGTTTGAACACTGAGGCTTTCTTT. Its protein is CASSPRQGLNTEAFF.

The V gene is TRBV5-8, the J gene TRBJ2-5; D gene unclear. Between the trimmed V and J ends, which lost 0 bases and 0 bases, there was a span of 3 bases. The CDR3 has 13 residues. Germline-derived CDR1 and CDR2 are SGHTS and YDEGEE. Here the CDR3 reads CASSLGNQETQYF. Here the CDR3 DNA reads TGTGCCAGCAGCTTGGGCAACCAAGAGACCCAGTACTTC.

This clonotype has a count of ten or more. This chain uses TRBV28 with TRBJ2-7; 7 bases fit TRBD1. The CDR3 is 15 residues long. Germline V gives CDR1 MDHEN, CDR2 SYDVKM. The trim removed 6 bases at V and 6 bases at J, leaving 14 bases unmatched. The CDR3 region has the DNA TGTGCCAGCAGCCATCCTATCCAGACAGGGCGCGAGCAGTACTTC. Amino acid sequence: CASSHPIQTGREQYF.

This clonotype was observed many times. J is TRBJ2-1 and V is TRBV7-9; 12 bases match TRBD2. The CDR3 is made up of 17 amino acids. The germline V gene encodes CDR1 SEHNR and CDR2 FQNEAQ (reference sequence). V was pared by 4 bases and J by 8 bases, with 12 bases of the junction left unmatched. CDR3 protein: CASSSSRLAGVIDEQFF. The CDR3 nucleotides are TGTGCCAGCAGCTCCTCTCGACTAGCGGGAGTAATCGATGAGCAGTTCTTC.

This clonotype ranks as medium-sized (0.01 to 0.1%). This chain uses TRBV20-1 with TRBJ1-2; D possibly corresponds to TRBD1 (5 bases). The V gene's germline CDR1 is DFQATT and CDR2 SNEGSKA (reference sequence). Trimming removed 0 bases from V and 3 bases from J, with 14 bases in between. The CDR3 totals 15 residues. As DNA, the CDR3 is TGCAGTGCTAGAGAATCCGGGGGTTACGACTATGGCTACACCTTC. This codes for CSARESGGYDYGYTF.

This clonotype has at least ten counts. The rearrangement joins TRBV24-1 to TRBJ2-1, with D possibly TRBD2 on 6 matching bases. Trimming took 10 bases from V and 7 from J, leaving 31 bases between them. The germline V gene has CDR1 KGHDR and CDR2 SFDVKD. This CDR3 is built from 18 residues. The CDR3 coding sequence is TGTGCCACGGGAGGCACCGGACATTTCGGGCAGGACTGGAATGAGCAGTTCTTC. Residues: CATGGTGHFGQDWNEQFF.